This TCR beta chain was sequenced for a study of cytomegalovirus exposure and HLA in healthy donors. General observations from the study: Reported results showed that the classifier diagnosed cytomegalovirus status with high specificity and sensitivity. In a later analysis, a missense DCLRE1C variant was linked to TCR beta V- and J-gene trimming. The CMV antigen specificity of a few CMV-associated chains was confirmed through in vitro analysis. A later analysis found that most CMV-associated TCR beta chains appeared HLA-restricted.

In regard to this clone: The antigen remains undetermined.

V lost 1 base, J lost 8 bases, and 11 bases lay in between. The V gene's germline CDR1 is SEHNR and CDR2 FQNEAQ (reference sequence). The CDR3 covers 13 residues. The PCR was carried out with 60 Vbeta primers and 13 Jbeta primers. TCRdb's table, derived via immunoSEQ multiplex PCR, lists solely in-frame clones and lacks some. The table includes about 140,000 clones, 82% detected once. The source is a male donor in good health and CMV-seronegative. The V call is TRBV7-9, the J call TRBJ1-2, with D uncertain. The source material was PBMCs. The chain's CDR3 is CASSLERQAGYTF. The CDR3, as DNA: TGTGCCAGCAGCTTAGAACGGCAGGCCGGCTACACCTTC.